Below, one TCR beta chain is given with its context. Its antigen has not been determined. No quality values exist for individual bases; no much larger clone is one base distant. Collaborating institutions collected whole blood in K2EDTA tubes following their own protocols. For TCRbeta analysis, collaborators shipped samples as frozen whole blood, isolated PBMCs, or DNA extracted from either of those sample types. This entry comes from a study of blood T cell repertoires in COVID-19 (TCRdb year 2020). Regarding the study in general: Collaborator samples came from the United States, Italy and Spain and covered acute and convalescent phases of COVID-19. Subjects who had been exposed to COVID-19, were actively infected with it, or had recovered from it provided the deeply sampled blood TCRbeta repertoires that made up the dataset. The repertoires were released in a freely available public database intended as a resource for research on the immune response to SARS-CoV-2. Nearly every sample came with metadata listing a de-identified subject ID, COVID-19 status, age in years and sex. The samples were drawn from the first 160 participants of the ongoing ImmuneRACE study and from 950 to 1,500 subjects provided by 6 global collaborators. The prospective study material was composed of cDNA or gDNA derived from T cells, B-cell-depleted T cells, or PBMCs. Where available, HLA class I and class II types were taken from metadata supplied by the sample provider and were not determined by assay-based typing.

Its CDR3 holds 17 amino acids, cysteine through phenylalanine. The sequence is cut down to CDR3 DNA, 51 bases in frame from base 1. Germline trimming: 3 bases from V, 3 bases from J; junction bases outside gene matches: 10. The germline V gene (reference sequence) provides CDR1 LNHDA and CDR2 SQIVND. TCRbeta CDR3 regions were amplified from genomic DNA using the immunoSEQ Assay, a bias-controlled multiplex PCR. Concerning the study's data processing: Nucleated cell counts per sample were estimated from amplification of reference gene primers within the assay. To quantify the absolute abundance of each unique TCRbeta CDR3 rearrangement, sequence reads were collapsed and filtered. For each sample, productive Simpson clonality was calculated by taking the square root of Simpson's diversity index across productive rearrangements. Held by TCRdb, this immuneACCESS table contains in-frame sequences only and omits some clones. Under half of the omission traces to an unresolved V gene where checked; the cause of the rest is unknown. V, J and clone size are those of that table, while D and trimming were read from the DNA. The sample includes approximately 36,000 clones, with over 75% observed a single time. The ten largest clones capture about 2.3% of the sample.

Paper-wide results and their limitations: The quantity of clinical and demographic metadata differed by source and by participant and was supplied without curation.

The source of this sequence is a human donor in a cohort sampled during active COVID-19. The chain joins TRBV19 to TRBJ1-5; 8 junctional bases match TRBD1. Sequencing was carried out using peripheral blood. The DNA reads TGTGCCAGTAGTATTTCGCAGGGGGCCCAATCCAATCAGCCCCAGCATTTT. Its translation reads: CASSISQGAQSNQPQHF.